This entry lists 30 T cell receptor beta chains sequenced from one sample in a study of blood T cell repertoires in COVID-19. Here immunoSEQ multiplex PCR was the method, and the copy in TCRdb shows in-frame clones only, minus some. This sample carries 250,000 to 300,000 clones, 75% to 90% of them seen once, and the ten largest clones take 1.7%. The sequencing input was PBMCs or T cells enriched from blood (not recorded which). These receptor sequences come from a woman aged 40 to 50 who had recovered from COVID-19.

The CDR3 protein is CASSVGVGQLSGNTIYF. The CDR3 coding sequence is TGTGCCAGCAGCGTAGGGGTCGGACAGCTTTCTGGAAACACCATATATTTT. The gene calls are TRBV9 and TRBJ1-3, with D possibly TRBD1 on 6 matching bases. There are 17 residues in the CDR3. CDR1 SGDLS and CDR2 YYNGEE come from the germline V gene. Trimming took off 0 bases at V and 1 base at J, with 14 bases between the two ends.

The chain has TRBV28 and TRBJ1-3, with D hard to call. CDR1 MDHEN and CDR2 SYDVKM come from the germline V gene. The germline V and J ends were trimmed by 3 bases and 4 bases, with 10 bases remaining between them. CDR3 length equals 14 residues. CDR3 bases: TGTGCCAGCAGTTTGTTGCCTAGGGGAAACACCATATATTTT. Encoded protein: CASSLLPRGNTIYF.

The J gene is TRBJ2-1, the V gene TRBV6-2 or TRBV6-3; 11 bases align to TRBD2. This CDR3 comprises 13 residues. CDR1 is MNHEY, CDR2 SVGEGT, per germline. V lost 7 bases to trimming and J lost 16 bases; unmatched junction nucleotides: 12. The CDR3 spells CASTPTSGSLLFF. The CDR3 nucleotides are TGTGCCAGCACCCCAACTAGCGGGAGTTTGCTATTCTTC.

The gene calls are TRBV7-2 and TRBJ2-3, with a tentative D call TRBD2 (5 bases). Trimming cost V 8 bases and J 4 bases, with 16 bases left between them. Germline V gene sequence: CDR1 SGHTA, CDR2 FQGNSA. This CDR3 contains 14 residues. The CDR3 region is CASASGFSPDTQYF. The CDR3 coding sequence is TGTGCCAGCGCCTCGGGATTCTCCCCAGATACGCAGTATTTT.

The chain joins TRBV9 to TRBJ2-7, with TRBD1 matching 7 bases. The germline gives CDR1 SGDLS, CDR2 YYNGEE. The CDR3 extends over 14 amino acids. Trimming cost V 3 bases and J 3 bases; bases outside gene matches: 6. The CDR3 DNA is TGTGCCAGCAGCGCAACAGGGGACGTCTACGAGCAGTACTTC. Protein product: CASSATGDVYEQYF.

CDR3 protein: CAISQTGTGGSNYGYTF. In nucleotides, the CDR3 is TGTGCCATCAGCCAGACCGGGACAGGGGGCTCTAACTATGGCTACACCTTC. The genes are TRBV10-3 and TRBJ1-2; 12 positions agree with TRBD1. The trim removed 6 bases at V and 0 bases at J, leaving 8 bases unmatched. The CDR3 length is 17 residues. The germline V gene encodes CDR1 ENHRY and CDR2 SYGVKD.

The chain carries TRBV18 and TRBJ1-6; D is uncertain. CDR1 is KGHSH, CDR2 LQKENI, per germline. Trimming shortened V by 3 bases and J by 6 bases, and 9 bases separated the two germline ends. The CDR3 runs 14 residues. CDR3 region: CASSPTGFNSPLHF. The CDR3 DNA reads TGTGCCAGCTCACCCACGGGATTTAATTCACCCCTCCACTTT. The full variable domain, with the rest looked up from reference TRBV18 and TRBJ1-6, is NAGVMQNPRHLVRRRGQEARLRCSPMKGHSHVYWYRQLPEEGLKFMVYLQKENIIDESGMPKERFSAEFPKEGPSILRIQQVVRGDSAAYFCASSPTGFNSPLHFGNGTRLTVT.

The chain employs TRBV7-8 and TRBJ1-2; no firm D call. The CDR3 loop spans 14 amino acids. The ends were cut back, 5 bases at V and 4 bases at J, with 14 bases in the middle. Germline V gives CDR1 SGHVS, CDR2 FQNEAQ. The CDR3 spells CASSRDPGVYGYTF. The CDR3 DNA follows: TGTGCCAGCAGCCGAGACCCAGGCGTCTATGGCTACACCTTC.

The J gene is TRBJ2-2, the V gene TRBV5-3, with 10 bases lining up with TRBD1. TRBV5-3 carries the ORF label, with uncertain function. Trimming cost V 1 base and J 3 bases; bases outside gene matches: 6. The CDR3 covers 17 residues. For the CDR3, the DNA is TGTGCCAGAAGCTTGTACGACAGGGGGCTGGACACCGGGGAGCTGTTTTTT. This translates into CARSLYDRGLDTGELFF.

This clone has just one count. Here the CDR3 reads CASRPFKGVSGNTIYF. The CDR3 coding sequence is TGTGCCAGCAGGCCCTTTAAGGGAGTCTCTGGAAACACCATATATTTT. This rearrangement joins TRBV27 to TRBJ1-3; no clear D gene. V was trimmed by 6 bases and J by 0 bases, leaving 15 bases between them. The CDR3 extends over 16 amino acids. Germline-derived CDR1 and CDR2 are MNHEY and SMNVEV (reference sequence).

The chain carries TRBV12-2 and TRBJ2-1; the table assigns TRBD2, which was not confirmed against the DNA. TRBV12-2 is a known pseudogene. This CDR3 is built from 13 residues. CDR3 loop: CASRLTCRWEQFF. The CDR3 nucleotides read TGTGCAAGTCGCTTAACTTGCCGCTGGGAGCAGTTCTTC.

The J gene is TRBJ2-5, the V gene TRBV7-2; 11 bases map to TRBD2. This CDR3 comprises 14 residues. The V gene end was trimmed by 3 bases and the J gene end by 5 bases; junction bases not matched to a gene: 2. Germline V gene data show CDR1 as SGHTA and CDR2 as FQGNSA. The CDR3 region is CASSFTSGSETQYF. CDR3 bases: TGTGCCAGCAGCTTTACTAGCGGGAGCGAGACCCAGTACTTC.

The CDR3 coding sequence is TGTGCCACCAGCAGAGGAGGTCAGGGGTTAACCTACGAGCAGTACTTC. Protein sequence: CATSRGGQGLTYEQYF. V usage is TRBV15 and J usage is TRBJ2-7, with D maybe TRBD1 (6 bases). The CDR3 runs to 16 residues. CDR1 is LNHNV and CDR2 is YYDKDF in the germline V gene (reference sequence). V lost 1 base to trimming and J lost 2 bases, with 15 bases between them. The variable domain in full, completed from reference TRBV15 and TRBJ2-7, reads DAMVIQNPRYQVTQFGKPVTLSCSQTLNHNVMYWYQQKSSQAPKLLFHYYDKDFNNEADTPDNFQSRRPNTSFCFLDIRSPGLGDTAMYLCATSRGGQGLTYEQYFGPGTRLTVT.

The chain employs TRBV12-5 and TRBJ1-2; 7 bases fit TRBD1. CDR1 is LGHNT and CDR2 is FRNRAP in the germline V gene. The CDR3 extends over 12 amino acids. With V trimmed by 6 bases and J by 4 bases, 2 bases remained unmatched. The CDR3 nucleotides read TGTGCTAGTGGAAGGGACAGCTATGGCTACACCTTC. Translated: CASGRDSYGYTF.

This chain joins TRBV25-1 and TRBJ2-1; 9 bases align to TRBD1. The ends lost 3 bases at V and 4 bases at J; junction bases unmatched: 7. Germline CDR1 reads MGHDK; CDR2 reads SYGVNS. This CDR3 contains 16 residues. The CDR3 DNA reads TGTGCCAGCAGTGACCCCGGGACAGGGTTGTACAATGAGCAGTTCTTC. As protein: CASSDPGTGLYNEQFF.

This clone came up a few times. V is TRBV7-9 and J is TRBJ1-3, with D uncertain. Trimming removed 8 bases at V and 0 bases at J, with 8 bases between. The V gene's germline CDR1 is SEHNR and CDR2 FQNEAQ (reference sequence). This CDR3 has 13 amino acids. The CDR3 reads CASSTDSGNTIYF. The DNA of the CDR3 is TGTGCCAGCTCCACAGACTCTGGAAACACCATATATTTT.

This clone was seen more than once but under ten times. The CDR3 DNA reads TGTGCCAGCAGTCCGGGGACTGCTGGAAACACCATATATTTT. Its translation: CASSPGTAGNTIYF. The V and J genes are TRBV27 and TRBJ1-3; perhaps TRBD1 as D (5 bases). The ends were cut back, 5 bases at V and 2 bases at J, with 10 bases in the middle. The germline V gene encodes CDR1 MNHEY and CDR2 SMNVEV (reference sequence). This CDR3 spans 14 amino acids.

V usage is TRBV29-1 and J usage is TRBJ1-2, with D perhaps matching TRBD1 (6 bases). This CDR3 comprises 13 residues. Germline values: CDR1 SQVTM, CDR2 ANQGSEA. V lost 4 bases and J 6 bases, leaving 15 bases between the germline ends. The CDR3 sequence is CSVARHRENGYTF. CDR3 DNA: TGCAGCGTTGCTCGTCACAGGGAGAATGGCTACACCTTC.

V and J are TRBV7-6 and TRBJ2-2; maybe TRBD2 (6 bases). The CDR3 has 16 amino acids. The V gene's germline CDR1 is SGHVS and CDR2 FNYEAQ. The V end lost 5 bases, the J end lost 2 bases, and 15 bases lay between the germline ends. CDR3 protein: CASSTWGGLNTGELFF. The CDR3 coding sequence is TGTGCCAGCAGCACCTGGGGCGGACTAAACACCGGGGAGCTGTTTTTT.

This chain connects TRBV7-9 to TRBJ2-7; 10 bases fit TRBD1. This CDR3 has 15 residues. The J segment lost 1 base and the V segment lost 5 bases, leaving 5 bases of the junction unmatched. Looked up from germline, CDR1 is SEHNR and CDR2 is FQNEAQ (reference sequence). The CDR3 DNA is TGTGCCAGCAGCCCCCGGACAGGGGGGTCCTACGAGCAGTACTTC. The encoded protein is CASSPRTGGSYEQYF. Combining the CDR3 with reference TRBV7-9 and TRBJ2-7 gives the whole variable domain DTGVSQNPRHKITKRGQNVTFRCDPISEHNRLYWYRQTLGQGPEFLTYFQNEAQLEKSRLLSDRFSAERPKGSFSTLEIQRTEQGDSAMYLCASSPRTGGSYEQYFGPGTRLTVT.

The rearrangement joins TRBV9 to TRBJ2-5; tentative D call: TRBD1 (7 bases). CDR1 is SGDLS and CDR2 is YYNGEE in the germline V gene. V was clipped by 6 bases and J by 6 bases, with 18 bases between them. The CDR3 consists of 14 residues. CDR3 sequence: CASNLEGASKTQYF. The CDR3 region has the DNA TGTGCCAGCAACCTGGAGGGGGCGTCGAAGACCCAGTACTTC.

The chain links TRBV7-2 to TRBJ2-1, with TRBD2 matching 10 bases. The CDR3 consists of 15 residues. V was pared by 1 base and J by 6 bases, with 3 bases of the junction left unmatched. Germline CDR1 is SGHTA and CDR2 is FQGNSA. The CDR3 is CASSLVASGGNEQFF. In DNA, the CDR3 is TGTGCCAGCAGCTTAGTCGCTAGCGGGGGCAATGAGCAGTTCTTC. Complete variable domain (other parts from reference TRBV7-2 and TRBJ2-1): GAGVSQSPSNKVTEKGKDVELRCDPISGHTALYWYRQSLGQGLEFLIYFQGNSAPDKSGLPSDRFSAERTGGSVSTLTIQRTQQEDSAVYLCASSLVASGGNEQFFGPGTRLTVL.

The gene calls are TRBV2 and TRBJ2-7, with D perhaps matching TRBD2 (5 bases). Germline V gives CDR1 SNHLY, CDR2 FYNNEI. CDR3 length: 16 amino acids. V was clipped by 4 bases and J by 0 bases, with 16 bases between them. In DNA form, the CDR3 reads TGTGCCAGCAGTGCTGAGGCGGGCGCCCTCTCCTACGAGCAGTACTTC. Amino acids: CASSAEAGALSYEQYF.

This clone has more than one count but fewer than ten. The J gene is TRBJ1-4, the V gene TRBV4-3; 9 bases line up with TRBD1. V shed 5 bases, J shed 7 bases, and the junction held 11 bases outside the gene matches. The CDR3 totals 16 residues. The germline V gene encodes CDR1 LGHNA and CDR2 YSLEER. This CDR3 reads CASSARQGVFGEKLFF. The CDR3 DNA is TGCGCCAGCAGCGCACGACAGGGGGTGTTCGGTGAAAAACTGTTTTTT.

This clone was seen a handful of times. V and J are TRBV7-2 and TRBJ2-1, with 9 bases aligning to TRBD2. The junction had 3 bases not matched to a gene; V was cut back by 5 bases and J by 4 bases. This CDR3 is built from 14 residues. Per germline, CDR1 SGHTA and CDR2 FQGNSA. The CDR3 is CASSRTSEYNEQFF. The CDR3 nucleotides are TGTGCCAGCAGCCGGACTAGCGAGTACAATGAGCAGTTCTTC.

The rearrangement joins TRBV6-5 to TRBJ1-1; a possible D gene is TRBD1 (5 bases). Looked up from germline, CDR1 is MNHEY and CDR2 is SVGAGI. V was cut by 7 bases and J by 5 bases, with 14 bases left in between. The CDR3 loop spans 13 amino acids. CDR3 DNA: TGTGCCAGCACCTCGTTTCGGGGGACTGAAGCTTTCTTT. Translation: CASTSFRGTEAFF.

The V call is TRBV9, the J call TRBJ1-5; TRBD1 is a possible D gene (5 bases). V lost 5 bases to trimming and J lost 6 bases, with 15 bases between them. The CDR3 is 14 residues long. CDR1 is SGDLS and CDR2 is YYNGEE in the germline V gene. CDR3 sequence (DNA): TGTGCCAGCAGTCCCGATTTCGGGGGTCAGCCCCAGCATTTT. Its protein product is CASSPDFGGQPQHF.

The rearrangement uses TRBV11-2 and TRBJ2-5; perhaps TRBD2 as D (6 bases). Germline-derived CDR1 and CDR2 are SGHAT and FQNNGV. This CDR3 is 14 amino acids long. The V end was cut by 5 bases, the J end by 5 bases, with 15 bases between. CDR3 DNA sequence: TGTGCCAGCAGCGATTCTAGCGTGCGTGAGACCCAGTACTTC. Translation gives CASSDSSVRETQYF.

This clone was detected only a few times. The J gene is TRBJ1-1, the V gene TRBV2; 10 bases match TRBD1. V lost 6 bases to trimming and J lost 4 bases; unmatched junction nucleotides: 5. The germline V gene encodes CDR1 SNHLY and CDR2 FYNNEI. The length of the CDR3 is 14 residues. The CDR3 DNA reads TGTGCCAGCAGGCGGGGACAGGGGAGCACTGAAGCTTTCTTT. Its translation is CASRRGQGSTEAFF. The entire variable domain, with the rest obtained from reference TRBV2 and TRBJ1-1, is as follows: EPEVTQTPSHQVTQMGQEVILRCVPISNHLYFYWYRQILGQKVEFLVSFYNNEISEKSEIFDDQFSVERPDGSNFTLKIRSTKLEDSAMYFCASRRGQGSTEAFFGQGTRLTVV.

J is TRBJ1-1 and V is TRBV25-1; 9 bases agree with TRBD1. Per the germline V gene, CDR1 is MGHDK and CDR2 is SYGVNS. Losses at the gene ends were 2 bases for V and 3 bases for J; bases not matched to a gene: 4. The CDR3 covers 15 residues. CDR3 in amino acids: CASSETGGGDTEAFF. Here the CDR3 DNA reads TGTGCCAGCAGTGAAACAGGGGGCGGGGACACTGAAGCTTTCTTT.